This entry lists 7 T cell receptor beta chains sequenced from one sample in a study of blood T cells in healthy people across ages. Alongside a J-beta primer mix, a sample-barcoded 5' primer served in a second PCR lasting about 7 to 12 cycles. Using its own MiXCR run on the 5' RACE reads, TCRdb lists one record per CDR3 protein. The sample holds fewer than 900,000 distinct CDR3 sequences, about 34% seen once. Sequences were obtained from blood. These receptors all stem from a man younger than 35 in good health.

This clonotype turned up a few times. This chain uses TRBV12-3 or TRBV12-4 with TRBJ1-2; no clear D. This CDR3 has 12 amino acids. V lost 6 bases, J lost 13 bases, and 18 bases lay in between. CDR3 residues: CASRTYKEKCTF. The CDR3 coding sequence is TGTGCCAGCAGAACTTACAAGGAAAAGTGCACCTTC.

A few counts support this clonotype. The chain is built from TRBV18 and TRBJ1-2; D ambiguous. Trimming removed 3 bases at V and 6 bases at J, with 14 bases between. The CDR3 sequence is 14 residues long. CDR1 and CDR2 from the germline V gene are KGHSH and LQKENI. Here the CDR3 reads CASSPGKLMDGYTF. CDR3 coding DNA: TGTGCCAGCTCACCGGGAAAATTGATGGATGGCTACACCTTC.

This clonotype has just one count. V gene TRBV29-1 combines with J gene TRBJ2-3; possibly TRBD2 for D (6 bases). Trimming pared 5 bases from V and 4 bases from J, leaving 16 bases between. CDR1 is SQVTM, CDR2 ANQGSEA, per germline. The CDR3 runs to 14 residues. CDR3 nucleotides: TGCAGCGTTTCCGGCCCTACGGGGGCAGATACGCAGTATTTT. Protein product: CSVSGPTGADTQYF.

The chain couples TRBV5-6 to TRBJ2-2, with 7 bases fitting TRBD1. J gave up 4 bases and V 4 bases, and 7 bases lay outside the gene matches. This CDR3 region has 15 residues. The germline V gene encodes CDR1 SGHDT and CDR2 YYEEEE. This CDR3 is CASSPLTGLTGELFF. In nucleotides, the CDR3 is TGTGCCAGCAGCCCGCTGACAGGGCTCACCGGGGAGCTGTTTTTT.

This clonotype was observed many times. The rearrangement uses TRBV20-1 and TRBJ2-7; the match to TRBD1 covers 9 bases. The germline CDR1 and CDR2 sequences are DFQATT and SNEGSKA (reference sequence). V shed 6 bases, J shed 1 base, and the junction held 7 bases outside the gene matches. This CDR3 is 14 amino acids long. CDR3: CSAPDRGSSYEQYF. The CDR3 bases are TGCAGTGCCCCAGACAGGGGGAGTTCCTACGAGCAGTACTTC.

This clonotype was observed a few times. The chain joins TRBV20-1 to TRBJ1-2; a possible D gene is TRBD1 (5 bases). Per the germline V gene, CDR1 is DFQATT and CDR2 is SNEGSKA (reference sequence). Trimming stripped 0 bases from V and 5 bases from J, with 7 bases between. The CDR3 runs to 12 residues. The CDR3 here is CSARDKGYGYTF. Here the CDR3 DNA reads TGCAGTGCTAGAGATAAGGGGTATGGCTACACCTTC.

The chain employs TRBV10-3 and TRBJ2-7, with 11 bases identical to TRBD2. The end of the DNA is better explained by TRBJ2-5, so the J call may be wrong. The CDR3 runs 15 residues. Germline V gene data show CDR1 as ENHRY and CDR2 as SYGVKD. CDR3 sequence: CAISDDSGGGQTQYF. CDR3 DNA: TGTGCCATCAGTGACGATAGCGGGGGGGGACAGACCCAGTACTTC.